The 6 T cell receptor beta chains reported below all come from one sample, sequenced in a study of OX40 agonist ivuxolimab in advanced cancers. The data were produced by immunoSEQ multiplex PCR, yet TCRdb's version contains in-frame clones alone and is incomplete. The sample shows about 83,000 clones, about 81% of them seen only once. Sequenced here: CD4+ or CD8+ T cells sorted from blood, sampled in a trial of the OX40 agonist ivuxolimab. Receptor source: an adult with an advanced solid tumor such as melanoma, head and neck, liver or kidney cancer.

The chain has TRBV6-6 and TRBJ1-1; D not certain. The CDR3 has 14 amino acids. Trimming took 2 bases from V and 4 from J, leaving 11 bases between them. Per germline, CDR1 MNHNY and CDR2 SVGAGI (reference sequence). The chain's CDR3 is CASSYGRKGTEAFF. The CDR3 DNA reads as TGTGCCAGCAGTTACGGGCGGAAGGGCACTGAAGCTTTCTTT.

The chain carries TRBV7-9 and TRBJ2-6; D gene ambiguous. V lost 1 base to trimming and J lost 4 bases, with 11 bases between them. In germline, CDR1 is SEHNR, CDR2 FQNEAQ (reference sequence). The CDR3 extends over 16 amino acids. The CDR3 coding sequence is TGTGCCAGCAGCTTAGATGGAGTGCCGGGGGCCAACGTCCTGACTTTC. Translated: CASSLDGVPGANVLTF.

The CDR3 sequence is CAWQVRAEAFF. The CDR3 DNA follows: TGTGCCTGGCAAGTTAGGGCTGAAGCTTTCTTT. The chain combines TRBV30 with TRBJ1-1; D gene ambiguous. V lost 5 bases, J lost 6 bases, and 10 bases lay in between. CDR1 and CDR2 (germline): GTSNPN, SVGIG (reference sequence). The CDR3 is 11 amino acids.

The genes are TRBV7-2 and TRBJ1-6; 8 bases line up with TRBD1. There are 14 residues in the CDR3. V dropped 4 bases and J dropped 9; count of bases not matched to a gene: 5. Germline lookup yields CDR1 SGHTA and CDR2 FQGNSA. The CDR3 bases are TGTGCCAGCAGCTCCTACAGGGGGGTTTCACCCCTCCACTTT. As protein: CASSSYRGVSPLHF.

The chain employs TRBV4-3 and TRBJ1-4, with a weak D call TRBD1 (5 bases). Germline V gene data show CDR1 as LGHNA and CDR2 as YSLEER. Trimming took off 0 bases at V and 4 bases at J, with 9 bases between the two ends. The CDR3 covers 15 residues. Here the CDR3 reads CASSQDSGGNEKLFF. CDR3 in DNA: TGCGCCAGCAGCCAAGACAGCGGGGGTAATGAAAAACTGTTTTTT.

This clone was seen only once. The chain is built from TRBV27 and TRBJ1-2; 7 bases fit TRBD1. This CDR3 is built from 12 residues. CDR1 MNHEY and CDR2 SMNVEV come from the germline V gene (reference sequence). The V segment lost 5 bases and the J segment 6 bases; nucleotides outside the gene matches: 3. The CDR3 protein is CASSPGTDGYTF. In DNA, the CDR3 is TGTGCCAGCAGTCCTGGGACAGATGGCTACACCTTC.